This T cell receptor beta chain was obtained from a study of cytomegalovirus exposure and HLA in healthy donors. Study context: An earlier analysis found fewer than 120 million unique TCR beta sequences from approximately 170 million T cells. Overall study findings and caveats: Reportedly, diagnosis of cytomegalovirus status by the classifier showed high specificity and sensitivity. Prior analysis indicated that the majority of TCR beta V segments exhibited productivity approximately 90% or approximately 30% of the time.

This CDR3 is 15 amino acids long. Germline-derived CDR1 and CDR2 are MDHEN and SYDVKM. Unmatched junction bases numbered 9, after V lost 2 bases and J lost 7 bases. It was with 60 Vbeta and 13 Jbeta primers that the PCR ran. Here immunoSEQ multiplex PCR was the method, and the copy in TCRdb shows in-frame clones only, minus some. This sample yields about 83,000 clones, of which over 70% are seen a single time; 8% to 10% belongs to the top ten. This clone occurred a few times. The antigen remains unidentified. This chain joins TRBV28 and TRBJ2-7; 9 bases fit TRBD1. The sample comprised PBMCs. This sequence originates from a man between 60 and 75 years old in good health and CMV-seronegative. CDR3 protein: CASSLRGTGFWEQYF. The CDR3, as DNA: TGTGCCAGCAGTTTAAGGGGGACAGGGTTTTGGGAGCAGTACTTC.